This record looks at one T cell receptor (beta chain) sequence and its context. This sample was taken from a study of cytomegalovirus exposure and HLA in healthy donors. About the study: The study's early data release held roughly 90 million unique TCRs from HLA-typed donors.

60 Vbeta and 13 Jbeta primers were used in PCR. This table comes from immunoSEQ multiplex PCR, and its TCRdb copy is limited to in-frame clones, with some not included. The sample is made up of tens of thousands of clones, and the top ten hold 3% to 4% of it. Sequences were obtained from PBMCs. This clonotype was obtained from a young man in good health and CMV-seropositive.

CDR3 nucleotide sequence: TGCGCCAGCAGCTCCCAAGGAGCGAACACTGAAGCTTTCTTT. It is translated as CASSSQGANTEAFF. The chain recombines TRBV5-1 with TRBJ1-1; no firm D call. Germline CDR1 reads SGHRS; CDR2 reads YFSETQ. Trimming removed 3 bases from V and 1 base from J, with 10 bases in between. This CDR3 region has 14 residues.